This is a list of T cell receptor beta chains from one sample in a study of T cells of healthy individuals. One entry per CDR3 protein, called by TCRdb with MiXCR from the 5' RACE reads. The repertoire consists of about 53,000 distinct CDR3 sequences, with roughly 14% occurring once and the leading ten covering around 15%. All receptors come from a human donor in good health. Both conserved end residues are part of each CDR3. Fields, in order: V gene, clone size, J gene, D gene, CDR3 length, CDR3 DNA, CDR3 protein. A D gene is named only where the DNA matches it firmly. Clone size is stated in some rows and not others, as once, few, many or a class when expanded.

TRBV2	-	TRBJ2-1	-	14	TGTGCCAGCAGTGCCCTAGAGGCCTACAATGAGCAGTTCTTC	CASSALEAYNEQFF
TRBV29-1	many	TRBJ2-5	TRBD1	14	TGCAGCGTCGCCTGGACAGGCATGCAAGAGACCCAGTACTTC	CSVAWTGMQETQYF
TRBV4-1	-	TRBJ2-1	TRBD2	15	TGCGCCAGCAGCCAAGAGACTAGCGGGGCTGGGGAGCAGTTCTTC	CASSQETSGAGEQFF
TRBV7-6	many	TRBJ1-1	TRBD1	17	TGTGCCAGCAGCTTAGCCCCCCAGGGGGCGATGGGCACTGAAGCTTTCTTT	CASSLAPQGAMGTEAFF
TRBV29-1	-	TRBJ1-2	-	13	TGCAGCGTTGAGGCACAGACTAACTATGGCTACACCTTC	CSVEAQTNYGYTF
TRBV27	few	TRBJ1-2	TRBD1	15	TGTGCCAGCAGTTTATCGGCCAGGGGGATCTATGGCTACACCTTC	CASSLSARGIYGYTF
TRBV5-6	many	TRBJ2-7	TRBD1	17	TGTGCCAGCAGCCCCTACCTGAGGACAGGCAGGTCCTACGAGCAGTACTTC	CASSPYLRTGRSYEQYF
TRBV7-2	-	TRBJ1-1	-	13	TGTGCCAGCAGCTTATCGGTAGACACTGAAGCTTTCTTT	CASSLSVDTEAFF
TRBV5-1	many	TRBJ1-4	-	14	TGCGCCAGCAGCTTAAGGTCGATAAATGAAAAACTGTTTTTT	CASSLRSINEKLFF
TRBV11-2	-	TRBJ2-1	TRBD2	16	TGTGCCAGCAGCGCTGGGACTAGCGGGAGTTACAATGAGCAGTTCTTC	CASSAGTSGSYNEQFF
TRBV7-2	-	TRBJ2-3	TRBD1	16	TGTGCCAGCAGCCCGCGGACAGGGGGGAACACAGATACGCAGTATTTT	CASSPRTGGNTDTQYF
TRBV6-1	-	TRBJ1-5	TRBD1	15	TGTGCCAGCAGTGAGGGACAGTGGAGCAATCAGCCCCAGCATTTT	CASSEGQWSNQPQHF
TRBV4-3	many	TRBJ1-2	-	15	TGCGCCAGCATACCAAGATTAGAGGGAAACTATGGCTACACCTTC	CASIPRLEGNYGYTF
TRBV3-1	many	TRBJ2-2	-	17	TGTGCCAGCAGCCAAGGAGGTGCAGCGGCGAACACCGGGGAGCTGTTTTTT	CASSQGGAAANTGELFF
TRBV7-2	many	TRBJ1-2	-	14	TGTGCCAGCAGTCCCGACAGGAGTTACTATGGCTACACCTTC	CASSPDRSYYGYTF
TRBV19	many	TRBJ2-4	-	12	TGTGCCAGTATCTCGGACGGAAACATTCAGTACTTC	CASISDGNIQYF
TRBV7-2	few	TRBJ1-2	-	17	TGTGCCAGCAGCTTAGCCCCGAAGGGTTCAACCTTAAAGGACTACACCTTC	CASSLAPKGSTLKDYTF
TRBV7-2	-	TRBJ2-1	TRBD2	12	TGTGCCAGCAGCCCAGCGGGGCCAGTACAGTTCTTC	CASSPAGPVQFF
TRBV20-1	many	TRBJ2-1	-	14	TGCAGTGCTAGATCTAATCTAGCGTTCAATGAGCAGTTCTTC	CSARSNLAFNEQFF
TRBV30	-	TRBJ2-5	TRBD1	15	TGTGCCTGGGGGCTCCGGGACAGGGGAGGGGAGACCCAGTACTTC	CAWGLRDRGGETQYF
TRBV23-1	many	TRBJ1-6	-	23	TGCGCCAGCAGTCTCCCGGCCTCCCTAGGATGGGGGCCCGATAGCTCCTATAATTCACCCCTCCACTTT	CASSLPASLGWGPDSSYNSPLHF
TRBV30	many	TRBJ1-2	TRBD1	13	TGTGCCTGGAGTTTGGACAGGGTGAATGGCTACACCTTC	CAWSLDRVNGYTF
TRBV24-1	few	TRBJ2-2	-	14	TGTGCCACCAGTGATCTCGGACAGACCGGGGAGCTGTTTTTT	CATSDLGQTGELFF
TRBV6-5	few	TRBJ2-1	-	17	TGTGCCAGCACCCCAACGGAGGGAGTCAGCTCCTACAATGAGCAGTTCTTC	CASTPTEGVSSYNEQFF
TRBV24-1	few	TRBJ2-5	TRBD1	17	TGTGCCACCAGTGATATCACAGGGGGCCCCGCGCAAGAGACCCAGTACTTC	CATSDITGGPAQETQYF
TRBV29-1	many	TRBJ2-3	TRBD1	14	TGCAGCGTTGGAAGAACAGGGGACGCAGATACGCAGTATTTT	CSVGRTGDADTQYF
TRBV20-1	many	TRBJ2-7	-	14	TGCAGTGCTAGTAAGGGGCCAGATACCTACGAGCAGTACTTC	CSASKGPDTYEQYF
TRBV5-1	-	TRBJ2-7	-	15	TGCGCCAGCAGCCGGCAAGGCCTTGGTGGGTACGAGCAGTACTTC	CASSRQGLGGYEQYF
TRBV6-2/TRBV6-3	few	TRBJ2-2	-	14	TGTGCCAGCAGTTACCCATCTCACACCGGGGAGCTGTTTTTT	CASSYPSHTGELFF
TRBV20-1	many	TRBJ2-1	TRBD2	15	TGCAGTGCTACTAGGACTAGCATCCCTTACAATGAGCAGTTCTTC	CSATRTSIPYNEQFF
TRBV27	few	TRBJ1-1	-	14	TGTGCCAGCACCAGCCAGCCCGACAGCACTGAAGCTTTCTTT	CASTSQPDSTEAFF
TRBV7-2	-	TRBJ2-7	-	14	TGTGCCAGCAGCCTAGCCGAACTCTCCTACGAGCAGTACTTC	CASSLAELSYEQYF
TRBV10-3	many	TRBJ2-7	-	11	TGTGCCATCAGTGGTAACAACGAGCAGTACTTC	CAISGNNEQYF
TRBV7-6	few	TRBJ2-5	-	13	TGTGCCAGCAGCTTAGAGGGCCTAGAGACCCAGTACTTC	CASSLEGLETQYF
TRBV2	once	TRBJ1-6	-	16	TGTGCCAGCAGCGGGGACCGAAGCTCCTATAATTCACCCCTCCACTTT	CASSGDRSSYNSPLHF
TRBV7-9	-	TRBJ2-2	-	12	TGTGCCAGCAGCTTAGGGCCGGGGGAGCTGTTTTTT	CASSLGPGELFF
TRBV4-3	few	TRBJ2-7	-	14	TGCGCCAGCAGCTCCGCCCAGGGATCCTACGAGCAGTACTTC	CASSSAQGSYEQYF
TRBV7-9	few	TRBJ2-3	TRBD2	15	TGTGCCAGCAGCCCAAAGCGGGGGGGCCCCGATACGCAGTATTTT	CASSPKRGGPDTQYF
TRBV28	many	TRBJ2-7	-	15	TGTGCCAGCAGTTTTCAAGACAGCGGCCTACGATCGCGGTACTTC	CASSFQDSGLRSRYF
TRBV5-5	many	TRBJ2-2	TRBD2	16	TGTGCCAGCAGCTTTCGGGGGGGAGGGGACACCGGGGAGCTGTTTTTT	CASSFRGGGDTGELFF
TRBV7-2	-	TRBJ1-1	-	14	TGTGCCAGCAGCCCCAGGGGACAGAACACTGAAGCTTTCTTT	CASSPRGQNTEAFF
TRBV9	few	TRBJ2-1	-	15	TGTGCCAGCAGCGTAGGACTAGGGGGGTACAATGAGCAGTTCTTC	CASSVGLGGYNEQFF
TRBV6-5	-	TRBJ2-7	TRBD1	14	TGTGCCAGCAGTTTGGGACAGCTCTCCTACGAGCAGTACTTC	CASSLGQLSYEQYF
TRBV4-3	many	TRBJ1-2	TRBD1	14	TGCGCCAGCAGCCAAGAACACAGGGGACGGGGCTACACCTTC	CASSQEHRGRGYTF
TRBV12-3/TRBV12-4	many	TRBJ1-1	TRBD1	15	TGTGCCAGCAGACCCGGACAGGGGACACCCCCTGAAGCTTTCTTT	CASRPGQGTPPEAFF
TRBV20-1	-	TRBJ2-1	TRBD2	13	TGCAGTGCTAGTAGAGCGGGGTACAATGAGCAGTTCTTC	CSASRAGYNEQFF
TRBV7-9	-	TRBJ2-3	TRBD2	19	TGTGCCAGCAGCTTAGCGGCCCTAGCGGGAGGTCCGTTCACAGATACGCAGTATTTT	CASSLAALAGGPFTDTQYF
TRBV2	few	TRBJ2-1	-	14	TGTGCCAGCAGTGAAGACGGGGGGCGCGACGAGCAGTTCTTC	CASSEDGGRDEQFF
TRBV7-2	many	TRBJ2-5	TRBD2	14	TGTGCCAGCAGCCCAGCGGGGACTCAAGAGACCCAGTACTTC	CASSPAGTQETQYF
TRBV11-2	many	TRBJ1-5	-	16	TGTGCCAGCAGCTTAGGCCATATGGGAGTCAATCAGCCCCAGCATTTT	CASSLGHMGVNQPQHF
TRBV5-1	many	TRBJ2-4	TRBD2	20	TGCGCCAGCAGCATGGACCGACAGGGAGACCTCCTAGCGGGGAAAAACATTCAGTACTTC	CASSMDRQGDLLAGKNIQYF
TRBV3-1	few	TRBJ2-5	TRBD1	15	TGTGCCAGCATGAGAACAGGGGGCCCCCAAGAGACCCAGTACTTC	CASMRTGGPQETQYF
TRBV29-1	many	TRBJ1-3	TRBD1	17	TGCAGCGTTGACCCGGGACAGGGATCGGGCTCTGGAAACACCATATATTTT	CSVDPGQGSGSGNTIYF
TRBV5-6	-	TRBJ1-5	TRBD1	15	TGTGCCAGCAGCTTCGGCGGGCAGGGGGGTCAGCCCCAGCATTTT	CASSFGGQGGQPQHF
TRBV12-3/TRBV12-4	-	TRBJ2-7	TRBD2	15	TGTGCCAGCAGCCGCTTCGGGACTAGCGGATACGAGCAGTACTTC	CASSRFGTSGYEQYF